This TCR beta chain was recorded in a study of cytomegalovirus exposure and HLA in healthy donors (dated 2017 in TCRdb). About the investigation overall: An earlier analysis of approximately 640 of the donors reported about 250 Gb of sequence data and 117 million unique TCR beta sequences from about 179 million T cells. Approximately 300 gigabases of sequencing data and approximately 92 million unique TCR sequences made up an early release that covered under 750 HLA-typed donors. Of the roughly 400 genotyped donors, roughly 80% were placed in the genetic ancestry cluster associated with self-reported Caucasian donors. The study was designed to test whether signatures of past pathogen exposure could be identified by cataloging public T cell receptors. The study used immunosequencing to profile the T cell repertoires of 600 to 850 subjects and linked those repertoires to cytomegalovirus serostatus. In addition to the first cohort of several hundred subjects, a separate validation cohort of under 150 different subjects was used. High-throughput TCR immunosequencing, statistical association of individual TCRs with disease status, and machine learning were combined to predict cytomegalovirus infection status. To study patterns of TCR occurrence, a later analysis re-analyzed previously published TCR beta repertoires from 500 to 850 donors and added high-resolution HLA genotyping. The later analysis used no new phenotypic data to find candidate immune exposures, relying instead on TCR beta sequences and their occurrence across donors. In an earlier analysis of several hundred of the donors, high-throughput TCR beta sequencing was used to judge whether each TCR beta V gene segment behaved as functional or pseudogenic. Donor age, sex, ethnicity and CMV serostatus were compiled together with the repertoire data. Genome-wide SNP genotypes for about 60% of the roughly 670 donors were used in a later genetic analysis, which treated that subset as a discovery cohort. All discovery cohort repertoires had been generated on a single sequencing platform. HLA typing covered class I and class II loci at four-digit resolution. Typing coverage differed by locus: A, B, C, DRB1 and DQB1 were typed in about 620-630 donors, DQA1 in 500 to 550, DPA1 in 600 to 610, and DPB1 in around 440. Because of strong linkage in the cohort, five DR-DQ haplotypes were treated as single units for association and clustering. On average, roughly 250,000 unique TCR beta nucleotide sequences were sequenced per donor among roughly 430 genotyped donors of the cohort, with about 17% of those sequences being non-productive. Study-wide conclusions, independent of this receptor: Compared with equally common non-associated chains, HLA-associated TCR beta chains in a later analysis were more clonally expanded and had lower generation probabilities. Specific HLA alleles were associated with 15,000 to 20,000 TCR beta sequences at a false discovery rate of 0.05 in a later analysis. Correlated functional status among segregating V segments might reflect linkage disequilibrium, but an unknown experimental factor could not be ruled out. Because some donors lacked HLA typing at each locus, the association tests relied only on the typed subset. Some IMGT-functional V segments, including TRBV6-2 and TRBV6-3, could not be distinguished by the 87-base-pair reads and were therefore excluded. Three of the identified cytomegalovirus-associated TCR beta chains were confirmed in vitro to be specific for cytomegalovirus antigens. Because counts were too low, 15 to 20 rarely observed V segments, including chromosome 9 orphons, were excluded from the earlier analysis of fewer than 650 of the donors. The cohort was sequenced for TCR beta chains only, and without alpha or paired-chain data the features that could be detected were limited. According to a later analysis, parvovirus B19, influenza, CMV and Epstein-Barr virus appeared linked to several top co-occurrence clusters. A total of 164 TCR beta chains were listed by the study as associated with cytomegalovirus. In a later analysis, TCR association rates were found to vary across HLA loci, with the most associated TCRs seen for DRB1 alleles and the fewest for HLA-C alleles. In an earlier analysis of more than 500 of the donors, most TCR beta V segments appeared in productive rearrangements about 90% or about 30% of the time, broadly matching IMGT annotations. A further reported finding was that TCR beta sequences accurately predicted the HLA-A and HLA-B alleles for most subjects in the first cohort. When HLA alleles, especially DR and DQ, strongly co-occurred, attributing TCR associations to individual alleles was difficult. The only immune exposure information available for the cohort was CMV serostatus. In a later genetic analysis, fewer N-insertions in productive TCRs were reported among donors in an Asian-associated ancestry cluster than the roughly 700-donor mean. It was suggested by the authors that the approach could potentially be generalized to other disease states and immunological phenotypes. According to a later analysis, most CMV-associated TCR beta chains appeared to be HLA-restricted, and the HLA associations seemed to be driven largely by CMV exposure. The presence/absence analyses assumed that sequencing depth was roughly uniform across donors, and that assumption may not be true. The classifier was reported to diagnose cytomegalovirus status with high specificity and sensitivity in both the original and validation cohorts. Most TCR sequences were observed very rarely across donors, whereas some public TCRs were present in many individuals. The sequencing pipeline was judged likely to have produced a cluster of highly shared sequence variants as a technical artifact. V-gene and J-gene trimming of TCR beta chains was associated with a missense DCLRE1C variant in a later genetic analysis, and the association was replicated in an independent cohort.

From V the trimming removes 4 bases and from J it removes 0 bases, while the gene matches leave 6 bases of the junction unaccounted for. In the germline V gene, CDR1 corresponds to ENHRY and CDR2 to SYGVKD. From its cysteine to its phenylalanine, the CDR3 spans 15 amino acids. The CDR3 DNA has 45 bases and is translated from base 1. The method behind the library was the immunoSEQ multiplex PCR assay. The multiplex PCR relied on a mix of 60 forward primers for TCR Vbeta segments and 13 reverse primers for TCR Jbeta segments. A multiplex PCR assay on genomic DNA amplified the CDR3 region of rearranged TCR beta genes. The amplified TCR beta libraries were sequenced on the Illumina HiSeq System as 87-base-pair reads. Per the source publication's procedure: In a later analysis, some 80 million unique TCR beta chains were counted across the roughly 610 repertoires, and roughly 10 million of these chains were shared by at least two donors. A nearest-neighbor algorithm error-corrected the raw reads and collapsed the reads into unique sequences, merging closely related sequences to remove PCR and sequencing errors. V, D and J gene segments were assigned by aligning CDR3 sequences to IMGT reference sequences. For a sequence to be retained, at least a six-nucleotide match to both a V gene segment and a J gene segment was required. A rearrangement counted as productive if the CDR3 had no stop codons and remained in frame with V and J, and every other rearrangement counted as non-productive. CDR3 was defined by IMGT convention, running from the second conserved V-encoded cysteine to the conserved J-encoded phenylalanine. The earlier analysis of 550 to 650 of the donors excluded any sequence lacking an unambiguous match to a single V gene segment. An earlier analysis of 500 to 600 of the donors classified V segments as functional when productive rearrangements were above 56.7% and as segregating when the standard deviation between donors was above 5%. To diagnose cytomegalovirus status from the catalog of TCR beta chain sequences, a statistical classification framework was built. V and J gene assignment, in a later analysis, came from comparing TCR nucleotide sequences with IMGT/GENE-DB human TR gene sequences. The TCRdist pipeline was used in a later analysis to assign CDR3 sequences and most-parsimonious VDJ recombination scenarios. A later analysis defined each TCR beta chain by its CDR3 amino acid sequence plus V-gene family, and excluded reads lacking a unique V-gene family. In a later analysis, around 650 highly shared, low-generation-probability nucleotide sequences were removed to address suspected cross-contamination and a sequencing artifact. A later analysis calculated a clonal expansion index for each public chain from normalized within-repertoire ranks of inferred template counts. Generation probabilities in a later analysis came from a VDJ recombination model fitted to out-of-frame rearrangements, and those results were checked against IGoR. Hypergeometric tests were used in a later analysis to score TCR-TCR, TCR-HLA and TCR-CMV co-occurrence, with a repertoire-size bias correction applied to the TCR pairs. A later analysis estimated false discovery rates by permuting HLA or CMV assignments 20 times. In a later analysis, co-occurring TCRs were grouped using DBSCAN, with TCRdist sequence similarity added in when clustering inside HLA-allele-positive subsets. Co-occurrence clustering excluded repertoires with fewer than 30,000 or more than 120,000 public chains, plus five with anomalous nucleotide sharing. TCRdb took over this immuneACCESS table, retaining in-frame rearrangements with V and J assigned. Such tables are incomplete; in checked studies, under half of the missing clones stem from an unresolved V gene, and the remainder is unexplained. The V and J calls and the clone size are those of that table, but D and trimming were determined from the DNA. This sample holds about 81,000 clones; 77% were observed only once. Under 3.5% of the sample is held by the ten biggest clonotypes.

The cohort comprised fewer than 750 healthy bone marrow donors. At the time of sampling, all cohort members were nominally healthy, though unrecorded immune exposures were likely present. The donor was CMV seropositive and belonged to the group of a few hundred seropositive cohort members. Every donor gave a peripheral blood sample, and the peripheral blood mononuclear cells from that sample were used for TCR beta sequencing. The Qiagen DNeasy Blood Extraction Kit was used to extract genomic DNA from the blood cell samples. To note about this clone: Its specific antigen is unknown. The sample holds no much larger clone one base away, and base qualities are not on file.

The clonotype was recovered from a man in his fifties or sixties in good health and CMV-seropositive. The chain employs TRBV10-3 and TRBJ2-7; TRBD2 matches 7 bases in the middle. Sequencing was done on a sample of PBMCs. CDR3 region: CAISVMGGSSYEQYF. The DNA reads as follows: TGTGCCATCAGTGTTATGGGCGGGAGCTCCTACGAGCAGTACTTC.